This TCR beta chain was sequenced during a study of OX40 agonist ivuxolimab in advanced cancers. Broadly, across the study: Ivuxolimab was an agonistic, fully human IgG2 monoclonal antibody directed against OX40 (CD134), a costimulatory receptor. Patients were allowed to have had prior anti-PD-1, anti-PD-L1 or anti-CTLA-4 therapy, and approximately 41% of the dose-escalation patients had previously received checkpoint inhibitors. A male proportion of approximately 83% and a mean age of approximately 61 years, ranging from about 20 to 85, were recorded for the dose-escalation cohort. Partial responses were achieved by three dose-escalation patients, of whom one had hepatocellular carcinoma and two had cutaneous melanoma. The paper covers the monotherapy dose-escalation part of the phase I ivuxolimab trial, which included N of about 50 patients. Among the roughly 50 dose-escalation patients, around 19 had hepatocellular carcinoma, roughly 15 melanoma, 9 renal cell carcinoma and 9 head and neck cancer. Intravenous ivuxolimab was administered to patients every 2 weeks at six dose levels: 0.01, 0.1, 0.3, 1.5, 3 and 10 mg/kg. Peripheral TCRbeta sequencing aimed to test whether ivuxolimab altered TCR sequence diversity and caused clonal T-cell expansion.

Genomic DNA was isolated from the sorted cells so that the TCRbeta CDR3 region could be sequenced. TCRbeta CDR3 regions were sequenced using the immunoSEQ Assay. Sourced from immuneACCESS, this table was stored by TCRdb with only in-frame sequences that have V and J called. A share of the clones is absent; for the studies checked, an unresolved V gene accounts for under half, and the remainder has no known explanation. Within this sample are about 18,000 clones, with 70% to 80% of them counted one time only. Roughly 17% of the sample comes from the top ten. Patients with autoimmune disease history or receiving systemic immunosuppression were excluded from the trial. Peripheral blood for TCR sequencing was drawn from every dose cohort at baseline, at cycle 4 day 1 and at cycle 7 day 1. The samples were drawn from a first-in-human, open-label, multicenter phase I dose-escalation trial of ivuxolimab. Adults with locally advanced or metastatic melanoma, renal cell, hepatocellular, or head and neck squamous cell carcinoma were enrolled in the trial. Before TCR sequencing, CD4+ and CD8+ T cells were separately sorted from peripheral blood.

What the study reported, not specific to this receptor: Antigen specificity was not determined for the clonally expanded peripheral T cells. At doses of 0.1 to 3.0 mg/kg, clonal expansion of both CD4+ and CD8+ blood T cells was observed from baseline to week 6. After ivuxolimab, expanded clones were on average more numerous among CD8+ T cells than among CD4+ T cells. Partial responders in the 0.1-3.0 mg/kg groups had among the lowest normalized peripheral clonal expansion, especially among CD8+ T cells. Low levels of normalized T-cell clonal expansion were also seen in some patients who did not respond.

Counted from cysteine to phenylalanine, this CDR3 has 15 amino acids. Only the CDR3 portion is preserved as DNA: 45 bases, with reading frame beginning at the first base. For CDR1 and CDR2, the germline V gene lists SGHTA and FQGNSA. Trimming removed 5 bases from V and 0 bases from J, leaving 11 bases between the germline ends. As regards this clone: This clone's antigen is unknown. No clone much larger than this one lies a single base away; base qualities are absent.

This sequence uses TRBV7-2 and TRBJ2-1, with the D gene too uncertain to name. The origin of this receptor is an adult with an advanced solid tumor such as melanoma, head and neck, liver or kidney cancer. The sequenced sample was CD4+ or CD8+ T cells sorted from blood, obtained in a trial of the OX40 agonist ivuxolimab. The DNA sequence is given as TGTGCCAGCAGCCCCCTCTCCTACTCCTACAATGAGCAGTTCTTC. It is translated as CASSPLSYSYNEQFF.